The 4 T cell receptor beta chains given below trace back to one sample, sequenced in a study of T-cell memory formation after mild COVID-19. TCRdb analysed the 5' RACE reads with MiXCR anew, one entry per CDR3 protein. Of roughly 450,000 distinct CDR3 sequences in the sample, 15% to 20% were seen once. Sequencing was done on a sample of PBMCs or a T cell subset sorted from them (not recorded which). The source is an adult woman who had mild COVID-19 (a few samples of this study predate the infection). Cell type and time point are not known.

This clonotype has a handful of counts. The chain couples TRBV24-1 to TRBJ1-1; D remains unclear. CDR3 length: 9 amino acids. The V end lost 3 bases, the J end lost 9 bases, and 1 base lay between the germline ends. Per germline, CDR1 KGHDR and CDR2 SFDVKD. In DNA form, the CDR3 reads TGTGCCACCAGTGATCAAGCTTTCTTT. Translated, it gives CATSDQAFF.

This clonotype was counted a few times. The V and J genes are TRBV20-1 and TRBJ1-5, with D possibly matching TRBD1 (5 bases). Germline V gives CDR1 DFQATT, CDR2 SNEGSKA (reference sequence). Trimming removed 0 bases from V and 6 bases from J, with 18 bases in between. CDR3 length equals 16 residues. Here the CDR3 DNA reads TGCAGTGCTAGAGATGATAAGGAGGGGATGTTTCAGCCCCAGCATTTT. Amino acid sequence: CSARDDKEGMFQPQHF.

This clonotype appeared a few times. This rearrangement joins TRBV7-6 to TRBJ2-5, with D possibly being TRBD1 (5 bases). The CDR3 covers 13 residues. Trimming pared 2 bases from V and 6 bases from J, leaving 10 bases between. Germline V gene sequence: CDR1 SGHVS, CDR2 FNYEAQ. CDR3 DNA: TGTGCCAGCAGCTTAAACAGGTTGAAGACCCAGTACTTC. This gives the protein CASSLNRLKTQYF.

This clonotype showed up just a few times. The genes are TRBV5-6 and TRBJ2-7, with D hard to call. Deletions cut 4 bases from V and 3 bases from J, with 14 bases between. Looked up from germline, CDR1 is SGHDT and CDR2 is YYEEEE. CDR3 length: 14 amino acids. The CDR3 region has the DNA TGTGCCAGCAGCGCCCCCGGATGGAGCTACGAGCAGTACTTC. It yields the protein CASSAPGWSYEQYF.